A selection of T cell receptor beta chains follows, all from one sample in a study of monozygotic twins with inflammatory bowel disease. TCRdb re-called the 5' RACE reads, yielding one record per CDR3 amino acid sequence without DNA. The table for this sample gives approximately 330,000 distinct CDR3 sequences. Sequenced sample: blood. The receptors were sampled from a human donor with ulcerative colitis or Crohn's disease, or a healthy co-twin of an affected twin (not recorded which). Both conserved end residues are part of each CDR3.

>TRBV7-7|TRBJ2-7
CASSPLVGLSSIGYEQYF
>TRBV11-2|TRBJ2-3
CASSLGFRTGLAGDTQYF
>TRBV28|TRBJ1-1
CASSMKFESFF
>TRBV5-1|TRBJ1-2
CASSPAGVLDGYTF
>TRBV29-1|TRBJ2-7
CSVEWGGEQYF
>TRBV11-3|TRBJ2-5
CASSFRDQETQYF
>TRBV5-1|TRBJ2-3
CASSSGTQRGVDTQYF
>TRBV6-1|TRBJ2-7
CASSLSTSTHNEQYF
>TRBV4-1|TRBJ2-7
CASSQEGVDYEQYF
>TRBV7-8|TRBJ1-5
CASSGDSNQPQHF
>TRBV7-8|TRBJ2-4
CASSDWTAKNIQYF
>TRBV5-1|TRBJ1-1
CASSLDRGNTEAFF
>TRBV29-1|TRBJ2-3
CSVEQAGGTQYF
>TRBV6-1|TRBJ2-7
CASSEGDRSYEQYF
>TRBV6-2/TRBV6-3|TRBJ1-6
CASRPLDRLDSPLHF
>TRBV6-5|TRBJ2-7
CASSYSGRSGSYEQYF